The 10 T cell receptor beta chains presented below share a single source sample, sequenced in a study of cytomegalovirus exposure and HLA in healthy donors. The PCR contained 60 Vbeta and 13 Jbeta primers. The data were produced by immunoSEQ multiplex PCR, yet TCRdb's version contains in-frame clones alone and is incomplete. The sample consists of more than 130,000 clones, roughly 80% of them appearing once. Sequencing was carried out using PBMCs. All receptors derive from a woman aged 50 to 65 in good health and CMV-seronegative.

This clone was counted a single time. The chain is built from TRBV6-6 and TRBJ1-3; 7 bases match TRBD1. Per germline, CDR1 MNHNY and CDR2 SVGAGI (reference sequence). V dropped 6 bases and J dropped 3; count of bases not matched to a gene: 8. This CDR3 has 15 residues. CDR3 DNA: TGTGCCAGCAGCCTCCAGGGGGTAGATGGAAACACCATATATTTT. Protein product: CASSLQGVDGNTIYF.

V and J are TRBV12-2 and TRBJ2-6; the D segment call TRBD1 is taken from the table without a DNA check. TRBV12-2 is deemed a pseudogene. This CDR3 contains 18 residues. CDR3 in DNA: TGTGCAAGTCGCTTGACAGGGCCCCTCGAATGGACGGCCAACGTCCTGACTTTC. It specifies CASRLTGPLEWTANVLTF.

The CDR3 sequence is CAGHKLQAGELFF. In DNA, the CDR3 is TGTGCCGGCCACAAGTTACAGGCCGGGGAGCTGTTTTTT. The V gene is TRBV2, the J gene TRBJ2-2; a weak D match, TRBD1 (5 bases). Germline lookup yields CDR1 SNHLY and CDR2 FYNNEI. The CDR3 is 13 residues long. Deletions cut 11 bases from V and 6 bases from J, with 16 bases between.

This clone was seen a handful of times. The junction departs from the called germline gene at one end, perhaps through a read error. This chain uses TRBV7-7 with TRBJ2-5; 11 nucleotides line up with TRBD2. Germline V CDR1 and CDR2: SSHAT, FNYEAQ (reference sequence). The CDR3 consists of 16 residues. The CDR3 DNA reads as TGTGCTAGCAGCTTAATTACTAGCGGGGGTAGAGAGACCCAGTACTTC. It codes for CASSLITSGGRETQYF.

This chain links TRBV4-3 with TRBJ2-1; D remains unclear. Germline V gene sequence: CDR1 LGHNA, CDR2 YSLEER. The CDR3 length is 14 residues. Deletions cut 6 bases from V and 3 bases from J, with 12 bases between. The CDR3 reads CASSPTRHYNEQFF. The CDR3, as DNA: TGCGCCAGCAGTCCGACTCGCCACTACAATGAGCAGTTCTTC.

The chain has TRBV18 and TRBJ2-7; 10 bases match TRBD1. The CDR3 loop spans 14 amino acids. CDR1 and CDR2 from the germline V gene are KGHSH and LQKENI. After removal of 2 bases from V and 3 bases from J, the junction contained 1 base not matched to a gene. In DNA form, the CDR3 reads TGTGCCAGCTCACCAGGGGACAGGGGCTACGAGCAGTACTTC. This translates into CASSPGDRGYEQYF.

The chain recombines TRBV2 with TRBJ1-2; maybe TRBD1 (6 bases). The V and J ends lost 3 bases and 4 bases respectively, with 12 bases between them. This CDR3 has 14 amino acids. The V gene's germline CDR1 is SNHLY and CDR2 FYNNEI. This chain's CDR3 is CASSEGLGGYGYTF. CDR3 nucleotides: TGTGCCAGCAGTGAGGGTTTAGGGGGCTATGGCTACACCTTC.

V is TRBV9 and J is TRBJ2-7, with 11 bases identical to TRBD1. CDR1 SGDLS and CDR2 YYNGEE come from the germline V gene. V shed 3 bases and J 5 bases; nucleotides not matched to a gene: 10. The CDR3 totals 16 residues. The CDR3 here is CASSASPGTGGNEQYF. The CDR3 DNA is TGTGCCAGCAGCGCCTCCCCAGGGACAGGGGGGAACGAGCAGTACTTC.

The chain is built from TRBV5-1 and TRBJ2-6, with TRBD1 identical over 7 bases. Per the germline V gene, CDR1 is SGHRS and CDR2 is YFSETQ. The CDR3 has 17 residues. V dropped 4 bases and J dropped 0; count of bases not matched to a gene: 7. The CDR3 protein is CASSTRTGISGANVLTF. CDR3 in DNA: TGCGCCAGCAGCACAAGGACAGGTATCTCTGGGGCCAACGTCCTGACTTTC.

CDR3 bases: TGTGCCAGCAGCTGGGTAAATAGCGGGGGCACAGATACGCAGTATTTT. Protein product: CASSWVNSGGTDTQYF. The rearrangement uses TRBV5-6 and TRBJ2-3; TRBD2 matches 8 bases. The CDR3 runs to 16 residues. The ends lost 3 bases at V and 1 base at J; junction bases unmatched: 7. In germline, CDR1 is SGHDT, CDR2 YYEEEE.